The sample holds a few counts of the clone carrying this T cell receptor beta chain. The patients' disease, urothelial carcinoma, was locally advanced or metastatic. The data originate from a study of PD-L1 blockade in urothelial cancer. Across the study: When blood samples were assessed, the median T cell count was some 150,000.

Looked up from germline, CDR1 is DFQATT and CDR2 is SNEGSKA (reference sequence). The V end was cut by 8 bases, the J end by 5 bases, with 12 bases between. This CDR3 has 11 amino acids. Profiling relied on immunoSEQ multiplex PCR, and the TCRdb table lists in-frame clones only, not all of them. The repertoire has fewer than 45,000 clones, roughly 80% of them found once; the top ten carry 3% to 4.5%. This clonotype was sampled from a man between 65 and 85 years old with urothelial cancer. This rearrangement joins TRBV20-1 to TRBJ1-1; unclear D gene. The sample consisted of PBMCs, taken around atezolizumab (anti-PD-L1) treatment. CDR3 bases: TGCAGTTCCTCGCCGGGGACTGAAGCTTTCTTT. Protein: CSSSPGTEAFF.